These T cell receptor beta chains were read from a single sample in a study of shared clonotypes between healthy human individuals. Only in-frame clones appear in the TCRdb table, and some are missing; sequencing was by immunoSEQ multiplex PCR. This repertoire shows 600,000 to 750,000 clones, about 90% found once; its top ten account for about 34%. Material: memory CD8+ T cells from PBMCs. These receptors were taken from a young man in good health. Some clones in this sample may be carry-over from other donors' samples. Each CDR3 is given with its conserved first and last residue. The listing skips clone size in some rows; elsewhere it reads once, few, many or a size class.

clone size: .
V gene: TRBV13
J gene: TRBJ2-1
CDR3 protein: CASSSRLAQSSYNEQFF

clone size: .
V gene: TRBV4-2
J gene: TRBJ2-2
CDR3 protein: CASSQDGTDSGELFF

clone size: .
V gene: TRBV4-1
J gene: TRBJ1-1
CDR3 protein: CASSQEHMDSEAFF

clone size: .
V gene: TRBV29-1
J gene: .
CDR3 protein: CSVEKRGASYEQYF

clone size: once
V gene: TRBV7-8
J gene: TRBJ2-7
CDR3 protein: CASSSPRTQGIGEQYF

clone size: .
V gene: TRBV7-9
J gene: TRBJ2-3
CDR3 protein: CASRILETVTDTQYF

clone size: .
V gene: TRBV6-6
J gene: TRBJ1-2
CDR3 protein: CASVRSGVGSYGYTF

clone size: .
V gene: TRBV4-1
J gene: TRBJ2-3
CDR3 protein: CASSQDMGRGDTQYF

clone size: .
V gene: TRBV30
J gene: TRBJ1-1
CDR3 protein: CAWRALGGIDTEAFF

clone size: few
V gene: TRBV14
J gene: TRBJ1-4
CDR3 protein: CASSQVRDEKLFF

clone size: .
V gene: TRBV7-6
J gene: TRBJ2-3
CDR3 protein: CASSWDRRREGETSTDTQYF

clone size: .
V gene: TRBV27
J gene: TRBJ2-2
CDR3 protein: CASSSGQNTGELFF

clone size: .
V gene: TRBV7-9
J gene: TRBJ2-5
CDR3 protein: CASSARLARQETQYF

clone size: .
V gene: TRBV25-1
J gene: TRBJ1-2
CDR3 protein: CASTDYYGYTF

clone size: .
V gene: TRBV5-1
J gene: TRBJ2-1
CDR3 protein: CASSLVWTSGLDGQFF

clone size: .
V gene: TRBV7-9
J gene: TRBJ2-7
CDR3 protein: CASSSSAGHDEQYF

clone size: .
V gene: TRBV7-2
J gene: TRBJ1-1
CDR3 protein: CASSFFQISHKMNTEAFF

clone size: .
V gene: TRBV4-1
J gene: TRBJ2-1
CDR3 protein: CASSQDRRGPPYNEQFF

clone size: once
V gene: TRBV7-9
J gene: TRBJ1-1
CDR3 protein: CASSLQVVAEAFF

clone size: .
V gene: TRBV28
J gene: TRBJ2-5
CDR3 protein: CASSFPLAGGFQETQYF

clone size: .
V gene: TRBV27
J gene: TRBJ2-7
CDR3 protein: CASSLEWGLAGDEQYF

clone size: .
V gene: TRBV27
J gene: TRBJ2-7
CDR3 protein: CASRTRTGRSYEQYF

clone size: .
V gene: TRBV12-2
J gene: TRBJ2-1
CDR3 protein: CASPLSGRTHNEQFF

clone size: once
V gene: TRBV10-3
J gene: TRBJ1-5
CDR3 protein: CAISLQGGLGQPQHF

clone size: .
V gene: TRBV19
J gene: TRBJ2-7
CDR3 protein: CASSIGQGWSEQYF

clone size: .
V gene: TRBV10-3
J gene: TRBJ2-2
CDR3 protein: CAIPGTGSRKTNTGELFF

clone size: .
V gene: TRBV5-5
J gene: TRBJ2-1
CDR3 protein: CASSPTGGSSYNEQFF

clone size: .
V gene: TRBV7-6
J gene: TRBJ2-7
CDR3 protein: CASSLYGYSYEQYF

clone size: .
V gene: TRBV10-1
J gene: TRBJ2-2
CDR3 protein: CASSESGDIVEGELFF

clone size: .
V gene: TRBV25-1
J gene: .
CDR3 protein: CASSLSGRGTEQYF

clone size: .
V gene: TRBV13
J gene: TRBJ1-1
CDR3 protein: CASSGPGEWDTEAFF

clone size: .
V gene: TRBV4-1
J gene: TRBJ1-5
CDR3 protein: CASSHKEGSQPQHF

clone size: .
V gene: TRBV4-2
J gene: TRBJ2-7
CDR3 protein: CASSLARGSYEQYF

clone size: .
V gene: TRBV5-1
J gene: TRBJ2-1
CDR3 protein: CASSLAVLAGDLFF

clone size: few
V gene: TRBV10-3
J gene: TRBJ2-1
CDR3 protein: CAISLSGDSSNEQFF

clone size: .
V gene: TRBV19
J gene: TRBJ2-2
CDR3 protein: CASGWQGNTGELFF

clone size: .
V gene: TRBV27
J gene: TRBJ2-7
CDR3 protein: CASGGLSYEQYF

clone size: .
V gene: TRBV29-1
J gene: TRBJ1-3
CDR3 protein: CSVPGQGNTIYF

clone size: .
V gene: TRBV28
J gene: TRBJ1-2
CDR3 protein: CASKFGTEYGYTF

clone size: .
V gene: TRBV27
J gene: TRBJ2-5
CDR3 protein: CASSFAPPAGAEETQYF

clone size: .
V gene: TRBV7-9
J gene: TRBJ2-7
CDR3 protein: CASSFMNPGQPEEQYF

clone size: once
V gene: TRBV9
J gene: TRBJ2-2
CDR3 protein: CASSVLGTGTGELFF

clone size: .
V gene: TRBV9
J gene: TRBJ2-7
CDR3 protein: CASSSSTGGFNEQYF

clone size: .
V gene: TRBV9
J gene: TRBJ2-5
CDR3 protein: CASSVGDYLGETQYF

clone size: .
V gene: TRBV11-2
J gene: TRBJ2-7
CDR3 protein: CASSLDLGRPSYEQYF

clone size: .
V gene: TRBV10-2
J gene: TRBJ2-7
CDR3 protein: CASTARTDEQYF